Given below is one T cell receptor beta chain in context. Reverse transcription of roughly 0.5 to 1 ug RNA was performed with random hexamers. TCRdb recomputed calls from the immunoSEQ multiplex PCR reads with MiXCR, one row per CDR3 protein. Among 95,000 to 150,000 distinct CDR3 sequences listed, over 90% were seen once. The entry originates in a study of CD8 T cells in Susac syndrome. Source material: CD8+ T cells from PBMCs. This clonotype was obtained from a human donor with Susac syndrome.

CDR3 sequence reads: CASRLLAGGPLQETQYF. Written as DNA, the CDR3 is TGTGCCAGCAGACTCCTAGCGGGGGGGCCCCTCCAAGAGACCCAGTACTTC. The V call is TRBV7-8, the J call TRBJ2-5; 12 bases align to TRBD2. Losses at the gene ends were 6 bases for V and 1 base for J; bases not matched to a gene: 9. Germline V gives CDR1 SGHVS, CDR2 FQNEAQ. The CDR3 length is 17 residues.